Below, 25 T cell receptor beta chains from the same sample are listed, as sequenced in a study of T cells after yellow fever vaccination. MiXCR was run by TCRdb on the 5' RACE reads, yielding one entry per CDR3 protein. This sample has under 150,000 distinct CDR3 sequences, with roughly 8% found just once. The sample was CD4+ T cells sorted from PBMCs, taken 5 days after the yellow fever booster vaccination. Receptor source: a man aged 30 to 45 who received the YFV17D yellow fever vaccine.

This clonotype has ten or more counts. The chain links TRBV28 to TRBJ2-5, with a tentative D call TRBD1 (6 bases). Looked up from germline, CDR1 is MDHEN and CDR2 is SYDVKM. The CDR3 has 12 amino acids. V was shortened by 3 bases and J by 10 bases, with 12 bases between the two germline ends. CDR3 loop: CASSFSWGHQYF. CDR3 in DNA: TGTGCCAGCAGTTTCAGTTGGGGGCACCAGTACTTC.

This clonotype was observed at least ten times. CDR3 in DNA: TGTGCCAGCACCTGGGACAGGGAGATTGCCGGGGAGCTGTTTTTT. Translating it yields CASTWDREIAGELFF. The J gene is TRBJ2-2, the V gene TRBV12-3 or TRBV12-4; TRBD1 matches at 9 bases. Losses at the gene ends were 7 bases for V and 6 bases for J; bases not matched to a gene: 9. The CDR3 has 15 residues.

This clonotype has more than one count but fewer than ten. This chain uses TRBV5-5 with TRBJ1-2; D is unclear. Trimming left V 4 bases short and J 1 base short, with 5 bases between. Germline-derived CDR1 and CDR2 are SGHKS and YYEKEE (reference sequence). This CDR3 region has 12 residues. In DNA, the CDR3 is TGTGCCAGCAGCGGTAATAACTATGGCTACACCTTC. Amino acids: CASSGNNYGYTF.

This clonotype was counted at least ten times. V gene TRBV7-2 combines with J gene TRBJ2-1, with D unclear. Germline loops: CDR1 SGHTA, CDR2 FQGNSA. With 4 bases removed from V and 6 bases from J, the gap between germline ends came to 10 bases. The CDR3 sequence is 13 residues long. The CDR3: CASSSTLFNEQFF. CDR3 sequence (DNA): TGTGCCAGCAGCTCAACTCTTTTCAATGAGCAGTTCTTC.

This clonotype appeared many times. The chain combines TRBV5-1 with TRBJ2-1; 8 bases align to TRBD2. The V gene's germline CDR1 is SGHRS and CDR2 YFSETQ. This CDR3 has 13 amino acids. Unmatched junction bases numbered 7, after V lost 7 bases and J lost 7 bases. CDR3 DNA: TGCGCCAGCGGACTAGCTGCTGAAAATGAGCAGTTCTTC. Translation gives CASGLAAENEQFF.

Comments on this clonotype: This may be a read error, as it is one base from a much larger clone. This chain joins TRBV20-1 and TRBJ2-7; D gene ambiguous. This CDR3 is 11 amino acids long. Trimming removed 0 bases from V and 6 bases from J, with 6 bases in between. Germline-derived CDR1 and CDR2 are DFQATT and SNEGSKA (reference sequence). CDR3 coding DNA: TGCAGTGCTAGAGATCCCAGCGAGCAGTACTTC. This encodes CSARDPSEQYF.

This clonotype was counted at least ten times. The rearrangement joins TRBV7-2 to TRBJ2-1; 7 positions match TRBD2. Germline values: CDR1 SGHTA, CDR2 FQGNSA. The CDR3 has 13 residues. After removal of 4 bases from V and 15 bases from J, the junction contained 12 bases not matched to a gene. CDR3 sequence: CASSSVSGSRSFF. Written as DNA, the CDR3 is TGTGCCAGCAGCTCAGTTAGCGGGTCACGGTCGTTCTTC.

This clonotype was counted many times. The genes are TRBV5-5 and TRBJ1-4; maybe TRBD1 (6 bases). Trimming pared 4 bases from V and 11 bases from J, leaving 18 bases between. This CDR3 comprises 14 residues. CDR1 and CDR2 from the germline V gene are SGHKS and YYEKEE (reference sequence). The DNA of the CDR3 is TGTGCCAGCAGCCGGACAGCCGAATCCTTCAAACTGTTTTTT. Translated: CASSRTAESFKLFF.

This clonotype was seen many times. The gene calls are TRBV18 and TRBJ1-2; D uncertain. This CDR3 is built from 14 residues. Germline loops: CDR1 KGHSH, CDR2 LQKENI. Trimming removed 0 bases from V and 0 bases from J, with 5 bases in between. The CDR3 region is CASSPPAPNYGYTF. In DNA, the CDR3 is TGTGCCAGCTCACCACCCGCTCCTAACTATGGCTACACCTTC.

This clonotype was seen repeatedly, ten times or more. The chain combines TRBV9 with TRBJ2-1; no reliable D call. CDR3 size: 16 residues. V lost 0 bases, J lost 0 bases, and 10 bases lay in between. Germline V gene lookup returns CDR1 SGDLS and CDR2 YYNGEE. CDR3 sequence reads: CASSVGAARSYNEQFF. The CDR3 coding sequence is TGTGCCAGCAGCGTAGGTGCGGCCCGCTCCTACAATGAGCAGTTCTTC.

There are a few counts of this clonotype. V is TRBV18 and J is TRBJ2-1, with 10 positions matching TRBD2. Germline loops: CDR1 KGHSH, CDR2 LQKENI. The CDR3 is 17 amino acids. V lost 4 bases and J lost 2; bases outside the gene matches: 8. The CDR3 region is CASSRVASGGAYNEQFF. The CDR3 DNA sequence: TGTGCCAGCTCACGGGTGGCTAGCGGGGGTGCCTACAATGAGCAGTTCTTC.

The chain combines TRBV5-1 with TRBJ2-2, with TRBD2 identical over 11 bases. J was trimmed by 2 bases and V by 0 bases; bases with no gene match: 6. Looked up from germline, CDR1 is SGHRS and CDR2 is YFSETQ. This CDR3 has 18 amino acids. The CDR3 is CASSLVPLAGGNTGELFF. CDR3 sequence (DNA): TGCGCCAGCAGCTTGGTCCCCCTAGCGGGAGGAAACACCGGGGAGCTGTTTTTT.

This clonotype has ten or more counts. The rearrangement uses TRBV11-2 and TRBJ2-1, with D unresolved. In germline, CDR1 is SGHAT, CDR2 FQNNGV. This CDR3 spans 18 amino acids. V was clipped by 5 bases and J by 0 bases, with 20 bases between them. The CDR3 DNA reads as TGTGCCAGCAGCCACGCGAGGTGGGCTACGAGCTCCTACAATGAGCAGTTCTTC. This sequence encodes CASSHARWATSSYNEQFF.

This clonotype was picked up many times. The CDR3 loop is CAITRGLGEETQYF. In DNA form, the CDR3 reads TGTGCCATTACGCGGGGCTTGGGGGAAGAGACCCAGTACTTC. The V call is TRBV30, the J call TRBJ2-5; D might be TRBD2 (6 bases). The V end was cut by 8 bases, the J end by 3 bases, with 19 bases between. Germline V CDR1 and CDR2: GTSNPN, SVGIG (reference sequence). This CDR3 region has 14 residues. The variable domain in full, with the rest retrieved from reference TRBV30 and TRBJ2-5, is SQTIHQWPATLVQPVGSPLSLECTVEGTSNPNLYWYRQAAGRGLQLLFYSVGIGQISSEVPQNLSASRPQDRQFILSSKKLLLSDSGFYLCAITRGLGEETQYFGPGTRLLVL.

This clonotype has ten or more counts. V gene TRBV7-2 combines with J gene TRBJ2-5, with 10 bases identical to TRBD2. The V gene end was trimmed by 10 bases and the J gene end by 5 bases; junction bases not matched to a gene: 13. The germline gives CDR1 SGHTA, CDR2 FQGNSA. CDR3 length: 15 amino acids. The CDR3, as DNA: TGTGCCATCGCCACGGGACTAGCGATCCGGGAGACCCAGTACTTC. It encodes CAIATGLAIRETQYF.

This clonotype was picked up many times. The chain is built from TRBV4-3 and TRBJ2-7, with D hard to call. Germline CDR1 LGHNA, CDR2 YSLEER. Trimming pared 0 bases from V and 3 bases from J, leaving 15 bases between. The CDR3 totals 16 residues. In DNA form, the CDR3 reads TGCGCCAGCAGCCAAGATCGTGGGTGGGCTCACTACGAGCAGTACTTC. As protein: CASSQDRGWAHYEQYF.

This clonotype was observed many times. V and J are TRBV2 and TRBJ1-5; D is unclear. There are 13 residues in the CDR3. The germline V and J ends were trimmed by 6 bases and 4 bases, with 10 bases remaining between them. The germline V gene has CDR1 SNHLY and CDR2 FYNNEI. CDR3 residues: CASRGEVNQPQHF. Written as DNA, the CDR3 is TGTGCCAGCAGGGGAGAGGTGAATCAGCCCCAGCATTTT.

This clonotype occurred a few times. The chain employs TRBV5-1 and TRBJ2-1; TRBD2 matches 10 bases. V gave up 4 bases and J gave up 0 bases; unmatched junction bases: 10. CDR1 is SGHRS, CDR2 YFSETQ, per germline. This CDR3 has 18 amino acids. CDR3 sequence (DNA): TGCGCCAGCAGCCCGCCGGGACTAGCGAAAAGCTCCTACAATGAGCAGTTCTTC. It codes for CASSPPGLAKSSYNEQFF.

This clonotype occurred many times. This chain links TRBV6-2 or TRBV6-3 with TRBJ2-1; the match to TRBD2 covers 13 bases. Trimming removed 5 bases from V and 1 base from J; junction bases left unmatched: 5. The CDR3 totals 17 residues. Per the germline V gene, CDR1 is MNHEY and CDR2 is SVGEGT. This chain's CDR3 is CASSQKTSGRSYNEQFF. CDR3 DNA sequence: TGTGCCAGCAGTCAAAAGACTAGCGGGAGGTCCTACAATGAGCAGTTCTTC.

This clonotype occurred many times. The rearrangement uses TRBV7-2 and TRBJ2-2, with TRBD2 identical over 11 bases. CDR3 length: 15 residues. The germline gives CDR1 SGHTA, CDR2 FQGNSA. V lost 7 bases to trimming and J lost 6 bases; unmatched junction nucleotides: 7. CDR3 in DNA: TGTGCCAGCACCCGAATTAGCGGGAGGGCCGGGGAGCTGTTTTTT. Its translation: CASTRISGRAGELFF.

In its sample, this clonotype was seen many times. The chain carries TRBV7-8 and TRBJ2-1, with 9 bases matching TRBD2. The V segment lost 1 base and the J segment 7 bases; nucleotides outside the gene matches: 5. This CDR3 spans 15 amino acids. CDR1 and CDR2 (germline): SGHVS, FQNEAQ. The CDR3 loop is CASSLGVAGVNEQFF. CDR3 DNA: TGTGCCAGCAGCTTAGGGGTAGCGGGAGTGAATGAGCAGTTCTTC. The complete variable domain, with remaining parts taken from reference TRBV7-8 and TRBJ2-1, reads GAGVSQSPRYKVAKRGQDVALRCDPISGHVSLFWYQQALGQGPEFLTYFQNEAQLDKSGLPSDRFFAERPEGSVSTLKIQRTQQEDSAVYLCASSLGVAGVNEQFFGPGTRLTVL.

This clonotype was seen many times. V is TRBV7-2 and J is TRBJ2-3; possibly TRBD2 for D (5 bases). Germline CDR1 SGHTA, CDR2 FQGNSA. V was trimmed by 2 bases and J by 3 bases, leaving 18 bases between them. CDR3 length: 17 residues. CDR3 in DNA: TGTGCCAGCAGCTTAAGGGTTAGAGCGGCCAGGACAGATACGCAGTATTTT. Protein: CASSLRVRAARTDTQYF.

Details on this clonotype: A much larger clone lies a single base off, so this may be a read error. CDR3 DNA sequence: TGTGCCAGCAGCGCGGGACTACAAGAGATCCAGTACTTC. Protein sequence: CASSAGLQEIQYF. This chain uses TRBV9 with TRBJ2-5; 7 bases match TRBD2. The CDR3 length is 13 residues. Per germline, CDR1 SGDLS and CDR2 YYNGEE.

This clonotype was picked up many times. V gene TRBV5-4 combines with J gene TRBJ2-3; the match to TRBD1 covers 9 bases. V shed 2 bases, J shed 6 bases, and the junction held 7 bases outside the gene matches. The CDR3 contains 15 residues. Looked up from germline, CDR1 is SGHNT and CDR2 is YYREEE (reference sequence). The CDR3 protein is CASSFHTGGADTQYF. The CDR3 coding sequence is TGTGCCAGCAGCTTTCACACAGGGGGCGCGGATACGCAGTATTTT.

The rearrangement uses TRBV7-2 and TRBJ2-3; TRBD2 matches at 8 bases. Germline V gene data show CDR1 as SGHTA and CDR2 as FQGNSA. Germline trimming cut 5 bases from V and 2 bases from J; bases unmatched to any gene: 9. This CDR3 is 16 amino acids long. CDR3: CASSKAGTSSTDTQYF. CDR3 in DNA: TGTGCCAGCAGCAAAGCCGGGACTAGTTCCACAGATACGCAGTATTTT. Full variable domain (remainder filled in from reference TRBV7-2 and TRBJ2-3): GAGVSQSPSNKVTEKGKDVELRCDPISGHTALYWYRQSLGQGLEFLIYFQGNSAPDKSGLPSDRFSAERTGGSVSTLTIQRTQQEDSAVYLCASSKAGTSSTDTQYFGPGTRLTVL.